The table lists the clone carrying this TCR beta chain with a count of one. No antigen is known for it. The data derive from a study of brain T cells in children with intractable seizures. Here immunoSEQ multiplex PCR was the method, and the copy in TCRdb shows in-frame clones only, minus some. The data show a few hundred thousand clones, with 93% seen just once and 4.5% to 7% held by the top ten. The sample's time point: blood from clinic visit 5 months post-surgery; TSC patient then seizure free. Patients received at least one anti-epileptic drug before surgery. Notes on the study in general: Pre-surgery blood may have been undersampled, hiding some clones.

Sequencing used peripheral blood, obtained 4 to 5 months after surgery. This TCR derives from a boy in the first two years of life with tuberous sclerosis and intractable seizures.

CDR3 protein: CASSEIGASYEQYF. The DNA of the CDR3 is TGTGCCAGCAGTGAAATAGGGGCGTCCTACGAGCAGTACTTC. The chain uses TRBV6-1 and TRBJ2-7; possibly TRBD1 for D (5 bases). CDR1 is MNHNS, CDR2 SASEGT, per germline. The CDR3 has 14 amino acids. V lost 2 bases and J lost 1, with 9 bases in between.